Given below is one TCR beta chain in context. This CDR3 comprises 17 residues. Germline CDR1 is MNHEY and CDR2 is SMNVEV (reference sequence). The ends lost 2 bases at V and 4 bases at J; junction bases unmatched: 10. The data were taken from a study of shared T cell receptors in the human thymus. The table came from immunoSEQ multiplex PCR; TCRdb's copy has only in-frame clones and leaves some out. The sample has approximately 490,000 clones; more than 75% are singletons. This same sample was also taken into another study, of human thymus T cells. Per that paper: It was healthy Finnish infants having corrective surgery for congenital heart defects who were the donors. Thymic and blood repertoires appeared to carry a bias in their V and J gene usage.

This chain connects TRBV27 to TRBJ2-3; 9 nucleotides line up with TRBD2. Sequenced input: thymocytes. This clonotype was sampled from a boy under three years old with a congenital heart defect. This CDR3 is CASSLPNLAGAADTQYF. Written as DNA, the CDR3 is TGTGCCAGCAGTTTACCGAACTTAGCGGGAGCGGCAGATACGCAGTATTTT.